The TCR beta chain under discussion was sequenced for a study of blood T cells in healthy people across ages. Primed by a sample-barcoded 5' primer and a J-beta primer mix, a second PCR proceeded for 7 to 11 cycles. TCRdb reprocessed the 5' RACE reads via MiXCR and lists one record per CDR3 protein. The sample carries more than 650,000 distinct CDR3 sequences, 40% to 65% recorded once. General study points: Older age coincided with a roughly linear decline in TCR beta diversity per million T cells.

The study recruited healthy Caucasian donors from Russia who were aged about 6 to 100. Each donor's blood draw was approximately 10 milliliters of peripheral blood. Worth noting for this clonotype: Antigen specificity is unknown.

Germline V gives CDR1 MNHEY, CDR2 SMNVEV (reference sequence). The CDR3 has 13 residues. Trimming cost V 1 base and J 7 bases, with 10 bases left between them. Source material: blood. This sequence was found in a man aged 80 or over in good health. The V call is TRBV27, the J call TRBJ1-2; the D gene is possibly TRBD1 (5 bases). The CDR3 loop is CASSLYGGGGYTF. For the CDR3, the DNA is TGTGCCAGCAGTTTATACGGGGGAGGTGGCTACACCTTC.